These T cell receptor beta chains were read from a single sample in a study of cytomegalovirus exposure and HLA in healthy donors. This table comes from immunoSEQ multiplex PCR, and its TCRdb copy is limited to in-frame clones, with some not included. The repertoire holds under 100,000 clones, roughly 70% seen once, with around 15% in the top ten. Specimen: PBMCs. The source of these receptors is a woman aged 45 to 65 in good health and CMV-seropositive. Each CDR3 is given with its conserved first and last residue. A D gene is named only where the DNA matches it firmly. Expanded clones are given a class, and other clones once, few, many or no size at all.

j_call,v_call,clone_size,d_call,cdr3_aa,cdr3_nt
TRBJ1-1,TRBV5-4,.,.,CASSPRDTEAFF,TGTGCCAGCAGCCCCAGGGACACTGAAGCTTTCTTT
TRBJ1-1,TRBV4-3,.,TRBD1,CASSRGTGGPGEAFF,TGCGCCAGCAGCCGGGGGACAGGGGGCCCAGGAGAAGCTTTCTTT
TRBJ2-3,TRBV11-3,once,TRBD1,CASSPGTGWGSTDTQYF,TGTGCCAGCAGCCCCGGGACAGGGTGGGGGAGCACAGATACGCAGTATTTT
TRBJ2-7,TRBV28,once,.,CASSSGLNEQYF,TGTGCCAGCAGCTCCGGACTGAACGAGCAGTACTTC
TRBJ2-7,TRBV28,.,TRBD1,CASKTGGLYEQYF,TGTGCCAGTAAGACAGGGGGCCTTTACGAGCAGTACTTC
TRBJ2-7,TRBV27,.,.,CASSTSEGRSYEQYF,TGTGCCAGCAGTACCTCGGAGGGAAGATCCTACGAGCAGTACTTC
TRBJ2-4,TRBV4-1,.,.,CASSQLSSIAKNIQYF,TGCGCCAGCAGCCAACTATCTAGCATAGCCAAAAACATTCAGTACTTC
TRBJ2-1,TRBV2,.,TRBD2,CASKRLAVSFYNEQFF,TGTGCCAGCAAGAGACTAGCGGTTTCCTTCTACAATGAGCAGTTCTTC
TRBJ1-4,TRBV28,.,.,CASKPGPLQNEKLFF,TGTGCCAGCAAACCCGGTCCTCTTCAAAATGAAAAACTGTTTTTT
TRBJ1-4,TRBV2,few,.,CASSEVVEKLFF,TGTGCCAGCAGTGAAGTAGTTGAAAAACTGTTTTTT
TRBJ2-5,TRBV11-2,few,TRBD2,CASSARGAGGQETQYF,TGTGCCAGCAGCGCCCGGGGAGCGGGAGGGCAAGAGACCCAGTACTTC
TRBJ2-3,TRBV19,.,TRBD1,CASSIPGTGRDTQYF,TGTGCCAGTAGTATACCCGGGACAGGCCGAGATACGCAGTATTTT
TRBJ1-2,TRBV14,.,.,CASSPDGGGYGYTF,TGTGCCAGCAGCCCAGACGGGGGGGGCTATGGCTACACCTTC
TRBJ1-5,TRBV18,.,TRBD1,CASSGGTGGAGQPQHF,TGTGCCAGCTCGGGCGGGACAGGGGGCGCCGGTCAGCCCCAGCATTTT
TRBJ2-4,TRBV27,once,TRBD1,CASSDRATLGIQYF,TGTGCCAGCAGCGACAGGGCAACTCTTGGCATTCAGTACTTC
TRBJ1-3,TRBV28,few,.,CASSFGLTRNTIYF,TGTGCCAGCAGTTTTGGGTTGACGAGGAACACCATATATTTT
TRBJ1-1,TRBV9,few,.,CASSPFGSRYTEAFF,TGTGCCAGCAGCCCCTTTGGCTCGAGGTACACTGAAGCTTTCTTT
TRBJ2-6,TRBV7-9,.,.,CASSSSGANVLTF,TGTGCCAGCAGCTCGTCTGGGGCCAACGTCCTGACTTTC
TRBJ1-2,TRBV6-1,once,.,CASSEVSPNYGYTF,TGTGCCAGCAGTGAAGTTAGCCCTAACTATGGCTACACCTTC
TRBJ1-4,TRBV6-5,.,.,CASSKTGANEKLFF,TGTGCCAGCAGTAAGACAGGAGCTAATGAAAAACTGTTTTTT
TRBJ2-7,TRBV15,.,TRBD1,CATSRAINGQGTYEQYF,TGTGCCACCAGCAGAGCCATAAACGGACAGGGAACCTACGAGCAGTACTTC
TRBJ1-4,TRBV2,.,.,CASRRQMNEKLFF,TGTGCCAGCAGGCGGCAGATGAATGAAAAACTGTTTTTT
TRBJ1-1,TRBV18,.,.,CASSPRDTLNTEAFF,TGTGCCAGCTCACCTAGGGACACTTTGAACACTGAAGCTTTCTTT
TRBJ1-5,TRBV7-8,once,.,CASSLTQGSQPQHF,TGTGCCAGCAGCTTAACTCAGGGGTCTCAGCCCCAGCATTTT
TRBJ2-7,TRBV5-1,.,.,CASRVGGSSYEQYF,TGCGCCAGCAGGGTTGGAGGATCGTCCTACGAGCAGTACTTC
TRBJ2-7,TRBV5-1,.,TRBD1,CASSFGDRGTNFEQYF,TGCGCCAGCAGCTTCGGGGACAGGGGTACTAATTTCGAGCAGTACTTC
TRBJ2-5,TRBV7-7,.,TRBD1,CASSQGQWSLEQYF,TGTGCTAGCAGCCAGGGACAGTGGTCCTTGGAGCAGTACTTC
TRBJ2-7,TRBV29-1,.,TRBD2,CSVGDYYEQYF,TGCAGCGTTGGGGACTACTACGAGCAGTACTTC
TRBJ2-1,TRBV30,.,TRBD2,CAWSPLGLATEQFF,TGTGCCTGGTCCCCCCTTGGACTAGCTACTGAGCAGTTCTTC
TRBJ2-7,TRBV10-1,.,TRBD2,CASGASSGGTSEQYF,TGCGCCAGCGGGGCTTCTAGCGGGGGGACTTCCGAGCAGTACTTC
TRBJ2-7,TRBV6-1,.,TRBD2,CASIISGTSYEQYF,TGTGCCAGCATCATTAGCGGGACCTCCTACGAGCAGTACTTC
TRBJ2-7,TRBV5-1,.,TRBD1,CASSLRGTGRTYEQYF,TGCGCCAGCAGCTTACGAGGGACAGGTAGGACCTACGAGCAGTACTTC
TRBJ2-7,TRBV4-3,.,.,CASSQDRADYEQYF,TGCGCCAGCAGCCAAGACAGGGCAGACTACGAGCAGTACTTC
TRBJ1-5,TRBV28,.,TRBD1,CASSFDRVAPNQPQHF,TGTGCCAGCAGCTTCGACAGGGTAGCCCCTAATCAGCCCCAGCATTTT
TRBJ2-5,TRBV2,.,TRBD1,CANDREETQYF,TGTGCCAACGACAGGGAAGAGACCCAGTACTTC
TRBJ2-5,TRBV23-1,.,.,CASSQSPRQETQYF,TGCGCCAGCAGTCAATCCCCCAGGCAAGAGACCCAGTACTTC
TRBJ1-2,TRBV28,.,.,CASTGTDYGYTF,TGTGCCAGCACCGGGACTGATTATGGCTACACCTTC
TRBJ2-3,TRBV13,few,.,CASSPSLARSTDTQYF,TGTGCCAGCAGCCCATCCTTAGCCCGTAGCACAGATACGCAGTATTTT
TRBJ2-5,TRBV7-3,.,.,CASSPGEPETQYF,TGTGCCAGCAGCCCCGGAGAGCCGGAGACCCAGTACTTC
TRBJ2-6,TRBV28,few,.,CASTPSGPSGANVLTF,TGTGCCAGCACCCCCTCAGGGCCCTCTGGGGCCAACGTCCTGACTTTC
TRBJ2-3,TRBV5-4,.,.,CASSLDSGSTDTQYF,TGTGCCAGCAGCTTGGATAGCGGCAGCACAGATACGCAGTATTTT
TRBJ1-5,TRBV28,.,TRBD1,CASRPRDRGYLGNQPQHF,TGTGCCAGCAGGCCCCGGGACAGGGGGTATTTGGGCAATCAGCCCCAGCATTTT
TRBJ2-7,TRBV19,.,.,CASSLGQGDEQYF,TGTGCCAGTAGCCTGGGGCAGGGTGACGAGCAGTACTTC
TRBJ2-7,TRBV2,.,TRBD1,CASSDSGQGWYEQYF,TGTGCCAGCAGTGATTCAGGACAGGGGTGGTACGAGCAGTACTTC
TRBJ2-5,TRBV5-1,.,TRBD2,CASSAGLAGGLETQYF,TGCGCCAGCAGCGCCGGACTAGCGGGAGGGTTGGAGACCCAGTACTTC
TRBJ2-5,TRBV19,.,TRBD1,CASSRTGAGETQYF,TGTGCCAGTAGCCGGACAGGGGCGGGTGAGACCCAGTACTTC
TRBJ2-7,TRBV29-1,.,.,CSVGHTTSSYEQYF,TGCAGCGTTGGGCACACTACGAGCTCCTACGAGCAGTACTTC
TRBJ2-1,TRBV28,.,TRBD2,CASNPVTGTSMSDEQFF,TGTGCCTCCAACCCCGTGACCGGGACTAGTATGAGCGATGAGCAGTTCTTC
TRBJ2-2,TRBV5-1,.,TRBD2,CASHPPTSGRAGTGELFF,TGCGCCAGCCACCCTCCCACTAGCGGGAGGGCGGGCACCGGGGAGCTGTTTTTT
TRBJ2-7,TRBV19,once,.,CASSIAPGGSYEQYF,TGTGCCAGTAGTATCGCTCCCGGGGGCTCCTACGAGCAGTACTTC